These 9 T cell receptor beta chains were all obtained from the same sample, sequenced in a study of blood T cells in healthy people across ages. Then a second PCR, running roughly 7 to 11 cycles, was carried out with a sample-barcoded 5' primer and a J-beta primer mix. TCRdb reprocessed the 5' RACE reads via MiXCR and lists one record per CDR3 protein. The sample has 800,000 to 950,000 distinct CDR3 sequences, about 28% seen once; the top ten hold around 9.6%. These records were also assigned to another study, of T cells of mothers and their children.

The sequenced sample was blood. These TCRs come from a woman aged 40 to 55 in good health.

The chain is built from TRBV5-1 and TRBJ2-7, with D perhaps given as TRBD1 or TRBD2 (6 bases each). This CDR3 is built from 13 residues. Trimming pared 4 bases from V and 6 bases from J, leaving 14 bases between. CDR1 and CDR2 (germline): SGHRS, YFSETQ. The CDR3 protein is CASSREGGVEQYF. CDR3 nucleotides: TGCGCCAGCAGCCGAGAGGGGGGCGTCGAGCAGTACTTC.

This chain connects TRBV29-1 to TRBJ2-1; D not resolved. Trimming removed 5 bases from V and 9 bases from J, with 8 bases in between. Germline loops: CDR1 SQVTM, CDR2 ANQGSEA. The CDR3 runs 10 residues. The CDR3 nucleotides are TGCAGCGTTTCTGGTACTGAGCAGTTCTTC. Amino acid sequence: CSVSGTEQFF.

This clonotype was seen more than once but under ten times. The chain has TRBV12-3 or TRBV12-4 and TRBJ2-3, with a tentative D call TRBD2 (5 bases). V lost 0 bases and J 4 bases, leaving 11 bases between the germline ends. The CDR3 has 15 residues. DNA of the CDR3: TGTGCCAGCAGTTTAGCGGGAGAGAGAGCAGATACGCAGTATTTT. This translates into CASSLAGERADTQYF.

V and J are TRBV28 and TRBJ2-1; 9 positions agree with TRBD2. The J call may be incorrect, as the DNA end agrees better with TRBJ2-7. This CDR3 comprises 14 residues. Germline assignment: CDR1 MDHEN and CDR2 SYDVKM. The CDR3 DNA sequence: TGTGCCAGCAGAAGGCTAGCGGGGTACAATGAGCAGTACTTC. It encodes CASRRLAGYNEQYF.

In its sample, this clonotype was seen many times. This rearrangement joins TRBV28 to TRBJ2-5; D remains ambiguous. The germline CDR1 and CDR2 sequences are MDHEN and SYDVKM. The CDR3 extends over 14 amino acids. V lost 6 bases to trimming and J lost 5 bases, with 16 bases between them. CDR3 loop: CASSSSRAPETQYF. The CDR3 nucleotides read TGTGCCAGCAGCTCTTCTAGGGCACCGGAGACCCAGTACTTC.

The genes are TRBV3-1 and TRBJ1-1, with D perhaps matching TRBD1 (5 bases). This CDR3 comprises 15 residues. Trimming stripped 4 bases from V and 5 bases from J, with 17 bases between. CDR1 is LGHDT, CDR2 YNNKEL, per germline (reference sequence). The CDR3 spells CASSLGLGFKTEAFF. Here the CDR3 DNA reads TGTGCCAGCAGCCTGGGACTGGGTTTTAAGACTGAAGCTTTCTTT.

This clonotype was observed many times. The chain recombines TRBV2 with TRBJ2-3, with D possibly TRBD2 on 5 matching bases. The CDR3 covers 13 residues. Trimming left V 4 bases short and J 8 bases short, with 13 bases between. Germline lookup yields CDR1 SNHLY and CDR2 FYNNEI. The CDR3, as DNA: TGTGCCAGCAGTGCTACTAGAGGAACTACGCAGTATTTT. Translating it yields CASSATRGTTQYF.

This clonotype was counted between two and nine times. The rearrangement joins TRBV9 to TRBJ1-2, with D uncertain. V was pared by 4 bases and J by 2 bases, with 12 bases between. Germline V gene lookup returns CDR1 SGDLS and CDR2 YYNGEE. CDR3 length equals 14 residues. The chain's CDR3 is CASSIQTGNYGYTF. CDR3 nucleotides: TGTGCCAGCAGCATACAAACCGGGAACTATGGCTACACCTTC. Based on the CDR3 plus reference TRBV9 and TRBJ1-2, the full variable domain is DSGVTQTPKHLITATGQRVTLRCSPRSGDLSVYWYQQSLDQGLQFLIQYYNGEERAKGNILERFSAQQFPDLHSELNLSSLELGDSALYFCASSIQTGNYGYTFGSGTRLTVV.

V and J are TRBV12-3 or TRBV12-4 and TRBJ2-5; 9 bases line up with TRBD1. The J call is in doubt because the DNA end fits TRBJ2-7 better. The CDR3 loop spans 15 amino acids. The CDR3 sequence is CASSRRDRAVCEQYF. The CDR3, as DNA: TGTGCCAGCAGTCGCCGGGACAGGGCTGTCTGCGAGCAGTACTTC.